The rows below give T cell receptor beta chains drawn from one sample of a study of cytomegalovirus exposure and HLA in healthy donors. Sequencing used immunoSEQ multiplex PCR; TCRdb keeps in-frame clones, though not all of them. The sample shows more than 150,000 clones, 75% to 90% of them seen only once. Sequenced sample: PBMCs. The source is a woman aged 45 to 65 in good health and CMV-seropositive. CDR3s include the opening cysteine and the closing phenylalanine or tryptophan. D genes are given only for firm matches.

>TRBJ2-1|TRBV5-4|TRBD2
CASSLERGNVNEQFF
TGTGCCAGCAGCCTGGAGCGGGGGAACGTCAATGAGCAGTTCTTC
>TRBJ2-1|TRBV7-9|TRBD1
CASSYWDREGNEQFF
TGTGCCAGCAGCTATTGGGACAGGGAGGGCAATGAGCAGTTCTTC
>TRBJ2-1|TRBV9|TRBD2
CASSVTSGRNNEQFF
TGTGCCAGCAGCGTGACTAGCGGGAGAAACAATGAGCAGTTCTTC
>TRBJ1-1|TRBV4-3|TRBD1
CASGPGDGQGYTEAFF
TGCGCCAGCGGCCCGGGGGACGGACAGGGTTACACTGAAGCTTTCTTT
>TRBJ1-1|TRBV4-2|TRBD1
CASSQVEQGANTEAFF
TGTGCCAGCAGCCAAGTCGAACAGGGGGCGAACACTGAAGCTTTCTTT
>TRBJ2-7|TRBV6-6|TRBD1
CASSSPGQALSYEQYF
TGTGCCAGCAGTTCCCCCGGACAGGCTCTTTCCTACGAGCAGTACTTC
>TRBJ2-1|TRBV7-2|NA
CASSPDRWDYNEQFF
TGTGCCAGCAGCCCCGACAGGTGGGATTACAATGAGCAGTTCTTC
>TRBJ2-5|TRBV29-1|NA
CSVTLSGFQYF
TGCAGCGTTACCCTTAGTGGTTTCCAGTACTTC
>TRBJ1-2|TRBV4-1|NA
CASSQQVPGFFMYGYTF
TGCGCCAGCAGCCAACAAGTTCCCGGTTTCTTTATGTATGGCTACACCTTC
>TRBJ1-6|TRBV28|NA
CAITQGSSYNSPLHF
TGTGCCATTACTCAGGGAAGCTCCTATAATTCACCCCTCCACTTT
>TRBJ1-5|TRBV27|TRBD1
CASRTGGASGQPQHF
TGTGCCAGCAGGACAGGGGGCGCGTCGGGTCAGCCCCAGCATTTT
>TRBJ2-7|TRBV7-2|TRBD2
CASSFSGGVGEQYF
TGTGCCAGCAGCTTTAGCGGGGGGGTGGGCGAGCAGTACTTC
>TRBJ2-7|TRBV7-2|TRBD1
CASSRPGQGFGYEQYF
TGTGCCAGCAGCAGACCGGGACAGGGGTTCGGGTACGAGCAGTACTTC
>TRBJ1-4|TRBV19|TRBD1
CASSDETGEKLFF
TGTGCCAGTAGTGACGAGACAGGGGAAAAACTGTTTTTT
>TRBJ2-7|TRBV15|NA
CATSRDVSDEQYF
TGTGCCACCAGCAGAGATGTTAGCGACGAGCAGTACTTC
>TRBJ2-1|TRBV9|TRBD1
CASSARDSDYNEQFF
TGTGCCAGCAGCGCCCGGGACAGTGATTACAATGAGCAGTTCTTC
>TRBJ1-2|TRBV18|TRBD1
CASPPDRGGGYTF
TGTGCCAGCCCACCGGACAGGGGTGGTGGCTACACCTTC
>TRBJ2-5|TRBV18|TRBD1
CASSLSTGNVETQYF
TGTGCCAGCTCACTATCGACAGGGAATGTAGAGACCCAGTACTTC